The clone carrying this TCR beta chain came up many times. Antigen specificity is unknown. CDR3 length equals 8 residues. The germline V and J ends were trimmed by 4 bases and 10 bases, with 0 bases remaining between them. Germline CDR1 is MNHEY and CDR2 is SVGAGI. The sample belongs to a study of molecular identifiers for immune sequencing clone quantification. Study-level findings and limits: Clones with over 20 RNA copies captured over 99% of effector molecules but under 1% of naive ones. Jurkat TCR RNA spiked in from one cell could reportedly be detected among about 1.1 million naive cells.

Via MiXCR, TCRdb re-called the PCR reads, giving one row per CDR3 protein. The table includes 85,000 to 90,000 distinct CDR3 sequences, nearly 25% detected once. The clonotype originates from a human donor in good health. Some libraries in this study had Jurkat cell RNA spiked in. Sequencing was done on a sample of naive CD8+ T cells from blood, with Jurkat cell RNA spiked in. Subset: FACS-sorted CD8+CD4-CCR7+CD45RA+ naive T cells. This chain uses TRBV6-5 with TRBJ2-3; D uncertain. In nucleotides, the CDR3 is TGTGCCAGCAGTTCGCAGTATTTT. As protein: CASSSQYF.